This passage covers 27 T cell receptor beta chains from one sample sequenced in a study of immune cell composition in non-small cell lung cancer. The repertoire was sequenced with immunoSEQ multiplex PCR; TCRdb's copy has only in-frame clones and lacks some. The sample holds roughly 1,900 clones, around 80% seen once. Sequencing was carried out using lung tumor tissue. The origin of the receptors is a human donor with non-small cell lung cancer.

V is TRBV28 and J is TRBJ1-2; 7 nucleotides line up with TRBD1. After removal of 6 bases from V and 5 bases from J, the junction contained 6 bases not matched to a gene. The germline V gene has CDR1 MDHEN and CDR2 SYDVKM. The CDR3 loop spans 13 amino acids. The DNA for the CDR3 is TGTGCCAGCAGACCCGGGACAGCTTATGGCTACACCTTC. This translates into CASRPGTAYGYTF.

This chain joins TRBV28 and TRBJ2-1; the match to TRBD2 covers 8 bases. The junction had 5 bases not matched to a gene; V was cut back by 7 bases and J by 9 bases. Looked up from germline, CDR1 is MDHEN and CDR2 is SYDVKM. CDR3 length: 12 residues. CDR3 DNA: TGTGCCAGCAAGCGGGGGCAGAGTGAGCAGTTCTTC. Protein product: CASKRGQSEQFF.

The chain joins TRBV27 to TRBJ2-5; no reliable D call. This CDR3 is built from 12 residues. Germline lookup yields CDR1 MNHEY and CDR2 SMNVEV (reference sequence). V was shortened by 1 base and J by 5 bases, with 5 bases between the two germline ends. The CDR3 DNA reads as TGTGCCAGCAGTTTATTCGGGGAGACCCAGTACTTC. Encoded protein: CASSLFGETQYF.

The chain is built from TRBV19 and TRBJ1-2; D perhaps matches TRBD1 (5 bases). Looked up from germline, CDR1 is LNHDA and CDR2 is SQIVND (reference sequence). V was cut by 2 bases and J by 0 bases, with 7 bases left in between. There are 14 residues in the CDR3. The CDR3 is CASSIRGPNYGYTF. The CDR3 coding sequence is TGTGCCAGTAGTATAAGGGGCCCTAACTATGGCTACACCTTC. Full variable domain (outside the CDR3, taken from reference TRBV19 and TRBJ1-2): DGGITQSPKYLFRKEGQNVTLSCEQNLNHDAMYWYRQDPGQGLRLIYYSQIVNDFQKGDIAEGYSVSREKKESFPLTVTSAQKNPTAFYLCASSIRGPNYGYTFGSGTRLTVV.

J is TRBJ2-2 and V is TRBV11-2; no definite D call. Trimming took 6 bases from V and 2 from J, leaving 13 bases between them. Germline CDR1 SGHAT, CDR2 FQNNGV. There are 15 residues in the CDR3. The CDR3 region has the DNA TGTGCCAGCAGATTTACACAGATTAACACCGGGGAGCTGTTTTTT. Translating it yields CASRFTQINTGELFF. Filled out from reference TRBV11-2 and TRBJ2-2, the complete variable domain reads EAGVAQSPRYKIIEKRQSVAFWCNPISGHATLYWYQQILGQGPKLLIQFQNNGVVDDSQLPKDRFSAERLKGVDSTLKIQPAKLEDSAVYLCASRFTQINTGELFFGEGSRLTVL.

In this sample, this clone turned up a few times. The V gene is TRBV19, the J gene TRBJ1-1, with D perhaps TRBD1 (5 bases). Trimming took 4 bases from V and 0 from J, leaving 12 bases between them. The CDR3 totals 15 residues. Looked up from germline, CDR1 is LNHDA and CDR2 is SQIVND (reference sequence). CDR3 amino acids: CASSTSPGVNTEAFF. As DNA, the CDR3 is TGTGCCAGTAGTACCTCCCCGGGGGTGAACACTGAAGCTTTCTTT.

The chain carries TRBV28 and TRBJ1-2, with TRBD1 matching 7 bases. CDR1 and CDR2 (germline): MDHEN, SYDVKM. V was pared by 3 bases and J by 4 bases, with 8 bases of the junction left unmatched. CDR3 length: 15 amino acids. Here the CDR3 reads CASSLRPGTVYGYTF. The CDR3 region has the DNA TGTGCCAGCAGTTTGCGGCCCGGGACAGTCTATGGCTACACCTTC.

The chain joins TRBV6-5 to TRBJ2-7; 7 bases map to TRBD1. The CDR3 sequence is 14 residues long. Germline trimming cut 6 bases from V and 1 base from J; bases unmatched to any gene: 6. Germline V gene sequence: CDR1 MNHEY, CDR2 SVGAGI. The CDR3 region is CASRPSGQSYEQYF. As DNA, the CDR3 is TGTGCCAGCAGACCTTCGGGACAGTCCTACGAGCAGTACTTC.

V is TRBV6-4 and J is TRBJ2-3; TRBD2 might be the D (6 bases). The V end lost 0 bases, the J end lost 0 bases, and 7 bases lay between the germline ends. Germline loops: CDR1 MRHNA, CDR2 SNTAGT. The CDR3 runs to 15 residues. The CDR3 DNA reads TGTGCCAGCAGTGACTCACTAGCCAGCACAGATACGCAGTATTTT. It specifies CASSDSLASTDTQYF.

The table lists this clone with a count of one. This chain links TRBV10-1 with TRBJ2-5; D is perhaps TRBD2 (5 bases). The ends were cut back, 9 bases at V and 5 bases at J, with 13 bases in the middle. The germline gives CDR1 WNHNN, CDR2 SYGVQD (reference sequence). This CDR3 contains 12 residues. The CDR3 is CARKKWEETQYF. DNA of the CDR3: TGCGCCAGGAAGAAATGGGAGGAGACCCAGTACTTC.

V usage is TRBV7-2 and J usage is TRBJ2-1, with 11 bases identical to TRBD1. CDR1 is SGHTA and CDR2 is FQGNSA in the germline V gene. There are 15 residues in the CDR3. The junction had 3 bases not matched to a gene; V was cut back by 5 bases and J by 3 bases. CDR3 nucleotide sequence: TGTGCCAGCAGCCCTGGGACAGGGGGCTACAATGAGCAGTTCTTC. Translating gives CASSPGTGGYNEQFF.

V and J are TRBV7-9 and TRBJ2-7, with D possibly being TRBD1 (5 bases). V was trimmed by 8 bases and J by 3 bases, leaving 8 bases between them. The length of the CDR3 is 11 residues. CDR1 is SEHNR, CDR2 FQNEAQ, per germline (reference sequence). CDR3 sequence (DNA): TGTGCCAGCGTCAGGGACTACGAGCAGTACTTC. Residues: CASVRDYEQYF.

The chain employs TRBV7-3 and TRBJ2-3, with a tentative D call TRBD1 (6 bases). The CDR3 has 15 amino acids. Germline CDR1 reads SGHTA; CDR2 reads FQGTGA. V was shortened by 1 base and J by 8 bases, with 16 bases between the two germline ends. The CDR3 region has the DNA TGTGCCAGCAGCTTAATCGCAGGTTCACAGGGTACGCAGTATTTT. Translated, it gives CASSLIAGSQGTQYF.

In its sample, this clone was seen once. The rearrangement joins TRBV2 to TRBJ2-1; D gene uncertain. This CDR3 has 12 amino acids. Trimming shortened V by 8 bases and J by 4 bases, and 9 bases separated the two germline ends. Germline values: CDR1 SNHLY, CDR2 FYNNEI. CDR3 sequence reads: CASGRAYNEQFF. The CDR3 bases are TGTGCCAGCGGTCGAGCGTACAATGAGCAGTTCTTC.

The chain is built from TRBV7-6 and TRBJ2-1, with TRBD2 identical over 11 bases. Germline assignment: CDR1 SGHVS and CDR2 FNYEAQ. The J segment lost 0 bases and the V segment lost 6 bases, leaving 10 bases of the junction unmatched. The length of the CDR3 is 18 residues. This CDR3 reads CASSSGTSGQSSYNEQFF. The CDR3 DNA is TGTGCCAGCAGTTCCGGGACTAGCGGTCAGAGCTCCTACAATGAGCAGTTCTTC.

This chain links TRBV9 with TRBJ2-5, with D possibly matching TRBD2 (6 bases). Germline CDR1 SGDLS, CDR2 YYNGEE. CDR3 size: 16 residues. V gave up 0 bases and J gave up 4 bases, with 16 bases separating them. The CDR3 loop reads CASSVAHGGGGETQYF. The DNA for the CDR3 is TGTGCCAGCAGCGTAGCTCACGGGGGAGGAGGAGAGACCCAGTACTTC. Complete variable domain (other parts from reference TRBV9 and TRBJ2-5): DSGVTQTPKHLITATGQRVTLRCSPRSGDLSVYWYQQSLDQGLQFLIQYYNGEERAKGNILERFSAQQFPDLHSELNLSSLELGDSALYFCASSVAHGGGGETQYFGPGTRLLVL.

This chain joins TRBV7-3 and TRBJ1-5; 7 nucleotides line up with TRBD1. Trimming took 11 bases from V and 4 from J; bases not matched to a gene: 8. The CDR3 consists of 13 residues. Germline lookup yields CDR1 SGHTA and CDR2 FQGTGA. The CDR3 sequence is CALTTGANQPQHF. CDR3 sequence (DNA): TGTGCCCTTACAACAGGGGCAAATCAGCCCCAGCATTTT.

The CDR3 sequence is CASSPQGYEQYF. CDR3 DNA sequence: TGTGCCAGCAGCCCACAGGGATACGAGCAGTACTTC. The chain recombines TRBV9 with TRBJ2-7; weak D call: TRBD1 (6 bases). From germline, CDR1 is SGDLS and CDR2 YYNGEE. The CDR3 consists of 12 residues. V shed 4 bases and J shed 4 bases, with 9 bases lying between them.

The chain uses TRBV11-1 and TRBJ1-2, with 7 nucleotides matching TRBD1. The CDR3 has 14 residues. The ends lost 5 bases at V and 8 bases at J; junction bases unmatched: 11. Germline V gene data show CDR1 as SGHAT and CDR2 as FQDESV (reference sequence). CDR3 protein: CASSHNRGQEGYTF. The CDR3 bases are TGTGCCAGCAGCCATAACAGGGGCCAAGAAGGCTACACCTTC.

The rearrangement joins TRBV5-1 to TRBJ2-1, with TRBD1 identical over 9 bases. The trim removed 0 bases at V and 3 bases at J, leaving 1 base unmatched. Germline V gene lookup returns CDR1 SGHRS and CDR2 YFSETQ. The CDR3 contains 15 residues. The CDR3 here is CASSLATGGYNEQFF. DNA of the CDR3: TGCGCCAGCAGCTTGGCGACAGGGGGCTACAATGAGCAGTTCTTC.

V is TRBV7-2 and J is TRBJ2-3, with 9 bases matching TRBD2. V shed 5 bases, J shed 2 bases, and the junction held 8 bases outside the gene matches. CDR1 SGHTA and CDR2 FQGNSA come from the germline V gene. The CDR3 consists of 16 residues. The DNA for the CDR3 is TGTGCCAGCAGCCTAAGCGGGGGGCTCACCACAGATACGCAGTATTTT. Protein sequence: CASSLSGGLTTDTQYF. The full variable domain, completed using reference TRBV7-2 and TRBJ2-3, is GAGVSQSPSNKVTEKGKDVELRCDPISGHTALYWYRQSLGQGLEFLIYFQGNSAPDKSGLPSDRFSAERTGGSVSTLTIQRTQQEDSAVYLCASSLSGGLTTDTQYFGPGTRLTVL.

The J gene is TRBJ2-7, the V gene TRBV18, with 7 bases lining up with TRBD1. This CDR3 has 14 residues. After removal of 2 bases from V and 5 bases from J, the junction contained 6 bases not matched to a gene. Germline V gives CDR1 KGHSH, CDR2 LQKENI. The CDR3 spells CASSPTEGGNEQYF. CDR3 sequence (DNA): TGTGCCAGCTCACCAACCGAAGGGGGCAACGAGCAGTACTTC.

The chain joins TRBV6-5 to TRBJ2-7; 10 bases agree with TRBD2. Germline lookup yields CDR1 MNHEY and CDR2 SVGAGI. CDR3 size: 15 residues. J was trimmed by 3 bases and V by 0 bases; bases with no gene match: 2. In DNA, the CDR3 is TGTGCCAGCAGTTACTCGACTAGCGGGCGCTACGAGCAGTACTTC. It encodes CASSYSTSGRYEQYF.

The chain links TRBV28 to TRBJ1-1; 7 bases fit TRBD1. Germline CDR1 MDHEN, CDR2 SYDVKM. This CDR3 has 14 amino acids. J gave up 1 base and V 6 bases, and 5 bases lay outside the gene matches. CDR3 amino acids: CASRIRTGNTEAFF. The CDR3, as DNA: TGTGCCAGCAGAATACGGACAGGGAACACTGAAGCTTTCTTT. The entire variable domain, with the rest obtained from reference TRBV28 and TRBJ1-1, is as follows: DVKVTQSSRYLVKRTGEKVFLECVQDMDHENMFWYRQDPGLGLRLIYFSYDVKMKEKGDIPEGYSVSREKKERFSLILESASTNQTSMYLCASRIRTGNTEAFFGQGTRLTVV.

This clone was picked up one time. This chain connects TRBV11-2 to TRBJ1-2; no clear D gene. CDR3 length: 13 amino acids. Trimming took 6 bases from V and 1 from J, leaving 9 bases between them. CDR1 and CDR2 (germline): SGHAT, FQNNGV. The CDR3 DNA reads TGTGCCAGCAGGGCGGATAATAACTATGGCTACACCTTC. It specifies CASRADNNYGYTF.

The CDR3 reads CASSSRSIGSPLHF. CDR3 nucleotide sequence: TGTGCCAGCAGCTCCAGGTCGATTGGATCACCCCTCCACTTT. The rearrangement joins TRBV11-1 to TRBJ1-6; D gene ambiguous. V was shortened by 4 bases and J by 10 bases, with 14 bases between the two germline ends. The CDR3 spans 14 residues. The germline V gene has CDR1 SGHAT and CDR2 FQDESV (reference sequence). Using reference TRBV11-1 and TRBJ1-6 for the parts outside the CDR3, the full variable domain is EAEVAQSPRYKITEKSQAVAFWCDPISGHATLYWYRQILGQGPELLVQFQDESVVDDSQLPKDRFSAERLKGVDSTLKIQPAELGDSAMYLCASSSRSIGSPLHFGNGTRLTVT.

The table lists this clone with a few counts. This chain links TRBV6-5 with TRBJ2-7; D might be TRBD2 (6 bases). CDR1 and CDR2 from the germline V gene are MNHEY and SVGAGI. The CDR3 runs to 15 residues. Between the trimmed V and J ends, which lost 2 bases and 6 bases, there was a span of 17 bases. CDR3 bases: TGTGCCAGCAGTTACGGAGGGGACCTGGGTTTCGAGCAGTACTTC. Its protein product is CASSYGGDLGFEQYF.